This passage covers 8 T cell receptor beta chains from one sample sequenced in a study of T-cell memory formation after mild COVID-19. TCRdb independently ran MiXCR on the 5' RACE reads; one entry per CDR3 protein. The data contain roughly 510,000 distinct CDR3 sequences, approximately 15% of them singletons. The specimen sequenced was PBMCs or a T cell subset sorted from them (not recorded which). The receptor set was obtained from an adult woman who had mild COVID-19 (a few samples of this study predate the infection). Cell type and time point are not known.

The CDR3 loop is CATSRRGGNQPQHF. In DNA, the CDR3 is TGTGCCACCTCGCGGAGGGGGGGCAATCAGCCCCAGCATTTT. The chain links TRBV2 to TRBJ1-5; tentative D call: TRBD1 (6 bases). Trimming shortened V by 10 bases and J by 2 bases, and 15 bases separated the two germline ends. The CDR3 has 14 amino acids. Germline CDR1 and CDR2: SNHLY and FYNNEI. Complete variable domain (other parts from reference TRBV2 and TRBJ1-5): EPEVTQTPSHQVTQMGQEVILRCVPISNHLYFYWYRQILGQKVEFLVSFYNNEISEKSEIFDDQFSVERPDGSNFTLKIRSTKLEDSAMYFCATSRRGGNQPQHFGDGTRLSIL.

The CDR3 DNA reads TGTGCCAGCAGCGCCTACCCGGGACGGTTTAACACCGGGGAGCTGTTTTTT. Translating it yields CASSAYPGRFNTGELFF. The rearrangement joins TRBV9 to TRBJ2-2, with D perhaps matching TRBD1 or TRBD2 (5 bases each). Trimming took 3 bases from V and 2 from J, leaving 17 bases between them. This CDR3 has 17 residues. CDR1 SGDLS and CDR2 YYNGEE come from the germline V gene.

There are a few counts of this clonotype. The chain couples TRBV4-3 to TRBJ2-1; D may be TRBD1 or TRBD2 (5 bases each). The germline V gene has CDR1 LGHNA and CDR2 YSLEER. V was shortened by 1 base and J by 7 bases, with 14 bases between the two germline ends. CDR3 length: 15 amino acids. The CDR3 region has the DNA TGCGCCAGCAGCCAAGGCCCCGACGGGACGAATGAGCAGTTCTTC. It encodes CASSQGPDGTNEQFF.

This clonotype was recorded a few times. The CDR3 region has the DNA TGTGCCAGTAGTATAGATCCCCAGGGGGGGGATCAGCCCCAGCATTTT. It translates to CASSIDPQGGDQPQHF. The V and J genes are TRBV19 and TRBJ1-5, with 7 bases identical to TRBD1. The V and J ends lost 0 bases and 5 bases, in that order; junction bases with no gene match: 7. Germline CDR1 LNHDA, CDR2 SQIVND (reference sequence). The CDR3 spans 16 residues.

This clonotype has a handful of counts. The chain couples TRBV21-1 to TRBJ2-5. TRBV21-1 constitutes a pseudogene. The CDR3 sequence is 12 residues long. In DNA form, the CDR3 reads TGTGCCAGCAGCAAACTAAACGAGACCCAGTACTTC. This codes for CASSKLNETQYF.

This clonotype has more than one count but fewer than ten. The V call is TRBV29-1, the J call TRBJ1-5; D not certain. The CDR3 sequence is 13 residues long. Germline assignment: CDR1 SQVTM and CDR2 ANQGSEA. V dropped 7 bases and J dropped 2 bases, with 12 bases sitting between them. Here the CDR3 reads CSAANGGNQPQHF. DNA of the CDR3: TGCAGCGCCGCGAACGGGGGCAATCAGCCCCAGCATTTT.

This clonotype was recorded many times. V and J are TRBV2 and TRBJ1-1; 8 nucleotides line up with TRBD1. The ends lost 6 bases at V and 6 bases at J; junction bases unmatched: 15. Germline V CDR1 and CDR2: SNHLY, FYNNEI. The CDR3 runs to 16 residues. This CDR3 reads CASRAGQGRGVPEAFF. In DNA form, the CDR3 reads TGTGCCAGCAGGGCAGGACAGGGAAGAGGTGTCCCTGAAGCTTTCTTT.

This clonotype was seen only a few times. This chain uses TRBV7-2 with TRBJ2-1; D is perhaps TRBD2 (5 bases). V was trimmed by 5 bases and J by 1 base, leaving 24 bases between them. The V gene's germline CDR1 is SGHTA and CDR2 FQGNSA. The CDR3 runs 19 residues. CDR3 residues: CASSPQVGFKRYSYNEQFF. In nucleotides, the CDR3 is TGTGCCAGCAGCCCCCAGGTAGGCTTCAAGCGGTATTCCTACAATGAGCAGTTCTTC. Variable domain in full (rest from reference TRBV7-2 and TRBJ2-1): GAGVSQSPSNKVTEKGKDVELRCDPISGHTALYWYRQSLGQGLEFLIYFQGNSAPDKSGLPSDRFSAERTGGSVSTLTIQRTQQEDSAVYLCASSPQVGFKRYSYNEQFFGPGTRLTVL.